A selection of T cell receptor beta chains follows, all from one sample in a study of T cell responses to AZD1222 COVID-19 vaccine. Libraries were prepared by immunoSEQ multiplex PCR; TCRdb keeps only in-frame clonotypes and omits some of them. The repertoire consists of around 150,000 clones, with 80% to 95% occurring once and the leading ten covering 1.1% to 1.5%. The specimen comprised peripheral blood, sampled on day 0 of AZD1222 vaccination. The origin of the receptors is an adult in good health. Each CDR3 is given without its conserved first and last residue.

V,J,CDR3
TRBV30,TRBJ2-5,AWSVGGMSETQY
TRBV7-9,TRBJ2-7,ASSLVGSPYEQY
TRBV18,TRBJ2-7,ASSPAAGSEEQY
TRBV27,TRBJ1-1,ASRPLYNTEAF
TRBV6-5,TRBJ1-6,ASQRGGSPLH
TRBV7-9,TRBJ1-1,ASARGGTEAF
TRBV28,TRBJ1-2,ASSSRYLNSKYGYT
TRBV18,TRBJ1-5,ASSGYRDGSNQPQH
TRBV7-2,TRBJ1-3,ASTSGWGMGNTIY
TRBV27,TRBJ2-7,ASRVTGGSYEQY
TRBV28,TRBJ1-2,ASSPPDRLLYGYT
TRBV13,TRBJ2-5,ASSSGLAGGETQY
TRBV6-5,TRBJ2-3,ASSRQSTSTDTQY
TRBV5-4,TRBJ2-7,ASSFPVVVGNPKGDEQY
TRBV28,TRBJ2-7,ASSLQGAYEQY
TRBV19,TRBJ1-5,ASSSSSGQGRNQPQH
TRBV18,TRBJ1-4,ASSPLYPGQGNEKLF
TRBV21-1,TRBJ1-1,ASTETLTGVNTEAF